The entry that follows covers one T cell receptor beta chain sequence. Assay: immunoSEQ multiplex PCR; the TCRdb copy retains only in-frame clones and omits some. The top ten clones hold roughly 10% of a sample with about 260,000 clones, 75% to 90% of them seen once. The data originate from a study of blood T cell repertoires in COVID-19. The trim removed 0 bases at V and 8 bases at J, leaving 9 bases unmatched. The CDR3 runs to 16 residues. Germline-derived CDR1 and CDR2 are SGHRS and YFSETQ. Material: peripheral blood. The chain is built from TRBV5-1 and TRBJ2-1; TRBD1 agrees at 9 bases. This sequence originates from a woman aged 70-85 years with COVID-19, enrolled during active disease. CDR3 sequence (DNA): TGCGCCAGCAGCTTGGGGCCGGGACAGGGTAGCCATGAGCAGTTCTTC. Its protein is CASSLGPGQGSHEQFF.